This TCR beta chain was obtained from a study of beta chain features in type 1 diabetes. Expressed TCRB transcripts were sequenced because the entire RNA isolate underwent reverse transcription. Repertoires were generated with immunoSEQ multiplex PCR, while TCRdb's copy carries only in-frame clones and drops some. The data hold about 140,000 clones, with 6.5% to 8.5% observed a single time. This TCR was recovered from a woman aged 30 to 39 in good health. Sequencing was carried out using central memory CD4+ T cells from blood.

This CDR3 reads CASSAWLAGTPREQYF. CDR3 DNA: TGTGCCAGCAGCGCGTGGCTAGCGGGAACCCCTAGGGAGCAGTACTTC. The chain carries TRBV13 and TRBJ2-7, with TRBD2 matching 9 bases. Germline trimming cut 5 bases from V and 7 bases from J; bases unmatched to any gene: 15. CDR3 length: 16 amino acids. From germline, CDR1 is PRHDT and CDR2 FYEKMQ (reference sequence).